This T cell receptor (beta chain) derives from a study of blood T cells in healthy people across ages. The study, taken as a whole, reports: The study could not conclusively compare naive and antigen-experienced cells, given its unsorted PBMCs.

Alongside a J-beta primer mix, a sample-barcoded 5' primer served in a second PCR lasting roughly 7 to 11 cycles. Tagging of each cDNA molecule was performed by a template-switch adaptor with 12 random nucleotides. TCRdb independently ran MiXCR on the 5' RACE reads; one entry per CDR3 protein. The sample yields some 1.1 million distinct CDR3 sequences, approximately 38% seen once. Turning to this clonotype: Its antigen is unknown.

The CDR3 extends over 13 amino acids. From germline, CDR1 is GTSNPN and CDR2 SVGIG (reference sequence). V shed 5 bases, J shed 4 bases, and the junction held 4 bases outside the gene matches. V is TRBV30 and J is TRBJ1-2; 10 nucleotides match TRBD1. The sequenced material came from blood. This TCR derives from a man aged 18 to 29 in good health. DNA for the CDR3: TGTGCCTGGGGGACAGGGGACTTCTATGGCTACACCTTC. This gives the protein CAWGTGDFYGYTF.